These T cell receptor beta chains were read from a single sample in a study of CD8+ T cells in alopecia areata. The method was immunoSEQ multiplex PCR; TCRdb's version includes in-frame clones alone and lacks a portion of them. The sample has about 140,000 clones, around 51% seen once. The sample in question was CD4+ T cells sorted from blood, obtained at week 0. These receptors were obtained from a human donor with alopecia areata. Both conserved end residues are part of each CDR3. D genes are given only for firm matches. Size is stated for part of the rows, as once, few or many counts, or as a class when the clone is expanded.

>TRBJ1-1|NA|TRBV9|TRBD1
CASSATGGTEAFF
TGTGCCAGCAGCGCGACAGGGGGCACTGAAGCTTTCTTT
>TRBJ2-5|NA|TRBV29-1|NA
CSVDRAEETQYF
TGCAGCGTTGACAGGGCAGAGGAGACCCAGTACTTC
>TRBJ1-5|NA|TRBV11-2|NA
CASSLAGFNQPQHF
TGTGCCAGCAGCTTAGCGGGTTTCAATCAGCCCCAGCATTTT
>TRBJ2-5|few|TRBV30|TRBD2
CAWSRGGETQYF
TGTGCCTGGAGTCGGGGGGGAGAGACCCAGTACTTC
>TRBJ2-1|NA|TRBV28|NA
CASSPPRVGTYNEQFF
TGTGCCAGCAGCCCCCCCCGGGTGGGGACCTACAATGAGCAGTTCTTC
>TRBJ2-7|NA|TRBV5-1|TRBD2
CASSRLAGGPSETYEQYF
TGCGCCAGCAGCAGACTAGCGGGAGGGCCCTCGGAAACCTACGAGCAGTACTTC
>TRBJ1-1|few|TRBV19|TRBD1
CASSDTGGDTEAFF
TGTGCCAGTAGCGATACAGGGGGCGACACTGAAGCTTTCTTT
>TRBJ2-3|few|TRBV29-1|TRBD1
CSVALSTGADTQYF
TGCAGCGTTGCGCTATCGACAGGGGCAGATACGCAGTATTTT
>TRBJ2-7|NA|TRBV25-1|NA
CATGGASNEQYF
TGTGCCACCGGAGGGGCTTCCAACGAGCAGTACTTC
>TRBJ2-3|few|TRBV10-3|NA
CAISELGVGSDTQYF
TGTGCCATCAGTGAGCTTGGCGTCGGGTCAGATACGCAGTATTTT
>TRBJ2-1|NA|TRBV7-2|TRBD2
CASSTLAGHSYNEQFF
TGTGCCAGCAGCACCTTAGCGGGCCACTCCTACAATGAGCAGTTCTTC
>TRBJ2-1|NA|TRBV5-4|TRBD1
CASTTGQNNEQFF
TGTGCCAGCACCACGGGACAGAACAATGAGCAGTTCTTC
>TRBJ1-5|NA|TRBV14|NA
CASSQGNNQPQHF
TGTGCCAGCAGCCAAGGTAACAATCAGCCCCAGCATTTT
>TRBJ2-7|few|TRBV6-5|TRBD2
CASRPLRGDLYEQYF
TGTGCCAGCAGACCACTGCGGGGGGACCTCTACGAGCAGTACTTC
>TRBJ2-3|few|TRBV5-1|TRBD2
CASSLRLAATDTQYF
TGCGCCAGCAGCCTAAGACTAGCGGCAACAGATACGCAGTATTTT
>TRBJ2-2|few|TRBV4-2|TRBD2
CASSQGLAGGTGELFF
TGTGCCAGCAGCCAGGGACTAGCGGGAGGTACCGGGGAGCTGTTTTTT
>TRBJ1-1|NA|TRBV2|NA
CASSRTELNTEAFF
TGTGCCAGCAGTCGGACAGAATTGAACACTGAAGCTTTCTTT
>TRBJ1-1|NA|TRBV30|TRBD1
CAWRKDRAQAFF
TGTGCCTGGAGAAAAGACAGGGCGCAAGCTTTCTTT
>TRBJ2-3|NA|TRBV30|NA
CAWKGGATTTDTQYF
TGTGCCTGGAAAGGGGGAGCGACAACGACAGATACGCAGTATTTT
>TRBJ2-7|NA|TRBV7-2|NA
CASSLAQGYEQYF
TGTGCCAGCAGCTTAGCGCAGGGCTACGAGCAGTACTTC
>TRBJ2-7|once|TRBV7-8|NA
CASSSNYEQYF
TGTGCCAGCAGCTCGAACTACGAGCAGTACTTC
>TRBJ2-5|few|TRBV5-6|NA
CASSLGTEQTQYF
TGTGCCAGCAGCTTGGGGACGGAACAGACCCAGTACTTC
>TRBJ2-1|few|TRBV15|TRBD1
CATSGGTGDNEQFF
TGTGCCACCAGCGGGGGGACAGGGGACAATGAGCAGTTCTTC
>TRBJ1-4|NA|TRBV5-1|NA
CASSLATDRLNEKLFF
TGCGCCAGCAGCTTGGCGACGGACAGACTTAATGAAAAACTGTTTTTT
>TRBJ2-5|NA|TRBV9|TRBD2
CASSVVPAGGGKTQYF
TGTGCCAGCAGCGTAGTTCCAGCGGGAGGGGGAAAGACCCAGTACTTC
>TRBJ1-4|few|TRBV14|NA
CASSQSRGGKLFF
TGTGCCAGCAGCCAATCACGGGGAGGAAAACTGTTTTTT
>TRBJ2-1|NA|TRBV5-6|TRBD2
CASSPGTSGLSYNEQFF
TGTGCCAGCAGCCCCGGGACTAGCGGGTTGTCCTACAATGAGCAGTTCTTC
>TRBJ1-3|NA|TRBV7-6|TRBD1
CASSLGQGTGNTIYF
TGTGCCAGCAGCTTAGGACAGGGGACTGGAAACACCATATATTTT
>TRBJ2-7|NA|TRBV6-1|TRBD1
CASNGGQGLYEQYF
TGTGCCAGCAATGGGGGACAGGGGCTATACGAGCAGTACTTC
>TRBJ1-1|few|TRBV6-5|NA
CASSSSLPNTEAFF
TGTGCCAGCAGTTCAAGTCTGCCGAACACTGAAGCTTTCTTT
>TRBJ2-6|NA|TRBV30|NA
CAWSWTWGAGANVLTF
TGTGCCTGGAGTTGGACCTGGGGGGCTGGGGCCAACGTCCTGACTTTC
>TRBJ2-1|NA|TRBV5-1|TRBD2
CASSSQAGPSSYNEQFF
TGCGCCAGCAGCTCCCAAGCGGGGCCAAGCTCCTACAATGAGCAGTTCTTC
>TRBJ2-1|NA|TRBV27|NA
CASSFGGSSNEQFF
TGTGCCAGCAGTTTCGGGGGTAGTTCCAATGAGCAGTTCTTC
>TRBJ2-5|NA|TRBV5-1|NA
CASSLTDGALGETQYF
TGCGCCAGCAGCTTAACGGACGGAGCCCTGGGAGAGACCCAGTACTTC
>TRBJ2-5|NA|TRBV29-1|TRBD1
CSALAGTGWETQYF
TGCAGCGCACTGGCCGGGACAGGGTGGGAGACCCAGTACTTC
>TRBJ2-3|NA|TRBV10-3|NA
CAISFSRGTDTQYF
TGTGCCATCAGTTTTTCCCGGGGCACAGATACGCAGTATTTT
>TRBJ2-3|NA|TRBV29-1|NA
CSVDLAGTDTQYF
TGCAGCGTAGACCTGGCGGGCACAGATACGCAGTATTTT